What follows are 28 T cell receptor beta chains derived from one specimen sequenced in a study of cytomegalovirus exposure and HLA in healthy donors. Here immunoSEQ multiplex PCR was the method, and the copy in TCRdb shows in-frame clones only, minus some. The sample records 95,000 to 150,000 clones, approximately 95% being singletons. The source material was PBMCs. Receptors originate from a man aged 18-30 years in good health and CMV-seronegative.

This sequence joins TRBV5-6 and TRBJ1-1; no clear D gene. Trimming removed 5 bases at V and 0 bases at J, with 11 bases between. The CDR3 contains 14 residues. The germline gives CDR1 SGHDT, CDR2 YYEEEE. CDR3 DNA sequence: TGTGCCAGCAGGGACGGAGGGATGAACACTGAAGCTTTCTTT. Its protein is CASRDGGMNTEAFF.

The chain couples TRBV29-1 to TRBJ1-5; D not resolved. V was shortened by 4 bases and J by 3 bases, with 10 bases between the two germline ends. The CDR3 extends over 13 amino acids. Germline lookup yields CDR1 SQVTM and CDR2 ANQGSEA. CDR3 in DNA: TGCAGCGTTGTTTGGCGGTACAATCAGCCCCAGCATTTT. Translating gives CSVVWRYNQPQHF.

The chain is built from TRBV13 and TRBJ2-7; 7 bases are a match to TRBD1. This CDR3 region has 13 residues. The ends lost 2 bases at V and 6 bases at J; junction bases unmatched: 4. Germline loops: CDR1 PRHDT, CDR2 FYEKMQ (reference sequence). CDR3 bases: TGTGCCAGCAGCTTAAGGGGGCACGTCGAGCAGTACTTC. This codes for CASSLRGHVEQYF.

The rearrangement links TRBV4-2 to TRBJ2-7, with 7 bases aligning to TRBD1. The V gene end was trimmed by 4 bases and the J gene end by 2 bases; junction bases not matched to a gene: 8. This CDR3 has 15 amino acids. Per germline, CDR1 LGHNA and CDR2 YNFKEQ. CDR3 residues: CASSPPGQPTYEQYF. CDR3 nucleotides: TGTGCCAGCAGCCCGCCGGGACAGCCTACCTACGAGCAGTACTTC.

This chain links TRBV9 with TRBJ2-1; maybe TRBD2 (5 bases). This CDR3 is 19 amino acids long. Trimming took 0 bases from V and 0 from J, leaving 19 bases between them. CDR1 and CDR2 from the germline V gene are SGDLS and YYNGEE. The CDR3 sequence is CASSVASGSVLYSYNEQFF. CDR3 nucleotide sequence: TGTGCCAGCAGCGTAGCCAGTGGGAGTGTCCTTTACTCCTACAATGAGCAGTTCTTC.

The chain is built from TRBV2 and TRBJ2-5; TRBD2 agrees at 7 bases. The CDR3 sequence is 14 residues long. Germline V gene data show CDR1 as SNHLY and CDR2 as FYNNEI. With V trimmed by 10 bases and J by 2 bases, 10 bases remained unmatched. The CDR3 loop reads CATRTGTTQETQYF. Written as DNA, the CDR3 is TGTGCCACAAGAACCGGGACTACTCAAGAGACCCAGTACTTC.

The CDR3 DNA reads as TGTGCCAGCGCCCCTGAGAATCACGGGGAGCTGTTTTTT. Translation: CASAPENHGELFF. V gene TRBV9 combines with J gene TRBJ2-2; D gene ambiguous. The CDR3 is made up of 13 amino acids. From germline, CDR1 is SGDLS and CDR2 YYNGEE. The V end was cut by 7 bases, the J end by 7 bases, with 14 bases between.

The chain is built from TRBV27 and TRBJ1-2, with D possibly matching TRBD1 (6 bases). CDR1 is MNHEY, CDR2 SMNVEV, per germline (reference sequence). This CDR3 region has 14 residues. The germline V and J ends were trimmed by 2 bases and 6 bases, with 13 bases remaining between them. CDR3 sequence (DNA): TGTGCCAGCAGTTTAGGGGCACAGGGTAATGGCTACACCTTC. Its translation: CASSLGAQGNGYTF.

The V and J genes are TRBV2 and TRBJ2-7; D possibly corresponds to TRBD1 (6 bases). Per the germline V gene, CDR1 is SNHLY and CDR2 is FYNNEI. There are 15 residues in the CDR3. Trimming removed 0 bases at V and 7 bases at J, with 16 bases between. The CDR3 DNA reads TGTGCCAGCAGTGAAGCCCCGCCCAGGGGTGGAGAGCAGTACTTC. It yields the protein CASSEAPPRGGEQYF.

The genes are TRBV13 and TRBJ2-7, with 8 positions matching TRBD2. Germline-derived CDR1 and CDR2 are PRHDT and FYEKMQ (reference sequence). The CDR3 runs to 18 residues. V shed 5 bases, J shed 3 bases, and the junction held 18 bases outside the gene matches. CDR3 amino acids: CASSLSSTSGRTRYEQYF. The CDR3 coding sequence is TGTGCCAGCAGCCTATCCTCAACTAGCGGACGAACTCGCTACGAGCAGTACTTC.

The rearrangement joins TRBV7-2 to TRBJ2-2; 7 bases line up with TRBD1. The ends lost 7 bases at V and 1 base at J; junction bases unmatched: 9. CDR3 length: 16 amino acids. CDR1 and CDR2 (germline): SGHTA, FQGNSA. The CDR3 sequence: CASTAYGTENTGELFF. The CDR3 DNA reads TGTGCCAGCACCGCTTATGGGACAGAGAACACCGGGGAGCTGTTTTTT. Full variable domain (rest looked up from reference TRBV7-2 and TRBJ2-2): GAGVSQSPSNKVTEKGKDVELRCDPISGHTALYWYRQSLGQGLEFLIYFQGNSAPDKSGLPSDRFSAERTGGSVSTLTIQRTQQEDSAVYLCASTAYGTENTGELFFGEGSRLTVL.

The V gene is TRBV27, the J gene TRBJ2-7; 7 nucleotides match TRBD2. J gave up 3 bases and V 8 bases, and 10 bases lay outside the gene matches. The CDR3 runs to 14 residues. CDR1 is MNHEY, CDR2 SMNVEV, per germline (reference sequence). Here the CDR3 DNA reads TGTGCCAGCTGGTCTAGCGGAACCTTCTACGAGCAGTACTTC. This encodes CASWSSGTFYEQYF.

The genes are TRBV30 and TRBJ2-7, with D maybe TRBD1 (5 bases). The CDR3 covers 14 residues. CDR1 GTSNPN and CDR2 SVGIG come from the germline V gene (reference sequence). V was shortened by 0 bases and J by 7 bases, with 16 bases between the two germline ends. The CDR3 region is CAWSVLSFKGEQYF. The CDR3, as DNA: TGTGCCTGGAGTGTACTCTCATTCAAGGGGGAGCAGTACTTC.

The chain links TRBV7-2 to TRBJ2-2; D is ambiguous. Trimming left V 6 bases short and J 4 bases short, with 6 bases between. The germline CDR1 and CDR2 sequences are SGHTA and FQGNSA. This CDR3 has 12 amino acids. CDR3 sequence reads: CASSALTGELFF. For the CDR3, the DNA is TGTGCCAGCAGTGCGCTCACCGGGGAGCTGTTTTTT.

CDR3 in DNA: TGTGCCAGTACCCGGGACAGGGAAAGGGACACGAATGAGCAGTTCTTC. Translated, it gives CASTRDRERDTNEQFF. The V and J genes are TRBV19 and TRBJ2-1, with 9 bases fitting TRBD1. Trimming took 7 bases from V and 7 from J; bases not matched to a gene: 14. Germline CDR1 reads LNHDA; CDR2 reads SQIVND (reference sequence). This CDR3 contains 16 residues. Based on the CDR3 plus reference TRBV19 and TRBJ2-1, the full variable domain is DGGITQSPKYLFRKEGQNVTLSCEQNLNHDAMYWYRQDPGQGLRLIYYSQIVNDFQKGDIAEGYSVSREKKESFPLTVTSAQKNPTAFYLCASTRDRERDTNEQFFGPGTRLTVL.

The rearrangement joins TRBV4-3 to TRBJ2-1, with a tentative D call TRBD2 (6 bases). Germline V gives CDR1 LGHNA, CDR2 YSLEER. V lost 8 bases, J lost 13 bases, and 18 bases lay in between. The CDR3 consists of 12 residues. The CDR3 DNA reads as TGCGCCAGCCCAATACTGGCGGGACCCCAGTTCTTC. Amino acids: CASPILAGPQFF.

This clone was found once. V is TRBV4-2 and J is TRBJ2-3; TRBD2 is a possible D gene (6 bases). The CDR3 covers 16 residues. The ends were cut back, 4 bases at V and 2 bases at J, with 16 bases in the middle. Per germline, CDR1 LGHNA and CDR2 YNFKEQ. The DNA of the CDR3 is TGTGCCAGCAGCCCGAGGGTAGCGGCTCCCACAGATACGCAGTATTTT. This encodes CASSPRVAAPTDTQYF.

The chain employs TRBV6-6 and TRBJ1-5; possibly TRBD1 for D (6 bases). Looked up from germline, CDR1 is MNHNY and CDR2 is SVGAGI (reference sequence). The CDR3 is 15 amino acids. Trimming removed 5 bases from V and 0 bases from J, with 11 bases in between. The CDR3 is CASSPGVNSNQPQHF. The DNA of the CDR3 is TGTGCCAGCAGTCCAGGGGTTAATAGCAATCAGCCCCAGCATTTT.

This sequence joins TRBV7-8 and TRBJ1-2, with 10 bases identical to TRBD1. Per the germline V gene, CDR1 is SGHVS and CDR2 is FQNEAQ. The CDR3 runs to 15 residues. J was trimmed by 8 bases and V by 2 bases; bases with no gene match: 8. The CDR3 spells CASSLIGQGVQGYTF. CDR3 nucleotide sequence: TGTGCCAGCAGCTTAATTGGACAGGGGGTACAGGGCTACACCTTC. Drawing the rest from reference TRBV7-8 and TRBJ1-2, the complete variable domain is GAGVSQSPRYKVAKRGQDVALRCDPISGHVSLFWYQQALGQGPEFLTYFQNEAQLDKSGLPSDRFFAERPEGSVSTLKIQRTQQEDSAVYLCASSLIGQGVQGYTFGSGTRLTVV.

The chain links TRBV11-2 to TRBJ2-1, with D hard to call. Trimming removed 1 base from V and 4 bases from J, with 8 bases in between. This CDR3 region has 14 residues. CDR1 and CDR2 (germline): SGHAT, FQNNGV. The CDR3 bases are TGTGCCAGCAGCTTAGCGGGTGTGTACAATGAGCAGTTCTTC. Translated: CASSLAGVYNEQFF.

The chain is built from TRBV30 and TRBJ2-3; tentative D call: TRBD2 (6 bases). V gave up 2 bases and J gave up 4 bases, with 10 bases separating them. The CDR3 runs 13 residues. Germline V gene lookup returns CDR1 GTSNPN and CDR2 SVGIG (reference sequence). CDR3 bases: TGTGCCTGGAGTATCGGAGGGGCAGATACGCAGTATTTT. This encodes CAWSIGGADTQYF.

The chain employs TRBV30 and TRBJ2-1, with TRBD2 matching over 7 bases. From germline, CDR1 is GTSNPN and CDR2 SVGIG (reference sequence). V trimming: 8 bases; J trimming: 4 bases; junction bases outside the gene matches: 5. This CDR3 is built from 12 residues. Written as DNA, the CDR3 is TGTGCCCGTAGCGGGCCATACAATGAGCAGTTCTTC. This sequence encodes CARSGPYNEQFF.

V usage is TRBV25-1 and J usage is TRBJ2-7, with 7 bases matching TRBD1. J gave up 6 bases and V 2 bases, and 16 bases lay outside the gene matches. CDR1 is MGHDK, CDR2 SYGVNS, per germline. This CDR3 has 17 amino acids. The CDR3 DNA reads TGTGCCAGCAGTGAACGGGATCGAACAGGGGCCCCCCTCGAGCAGTACTTC. Amino acids: CASSERDRTGAPLEQYF.

The gene calls are TRBV4-3 and TRBJ2-1, with D maybe TRBD1 (5 bases). Trimming removed 1 base at V and 7 bases at J, with 8 bases between. There are 13 residues in the CDR3. Germline V lookup: CDR1 LGHNA, CDR2 YSLEER. The DNA of the CDR3 is TGCGCCAGCAGCCAAGGTAAGGGGAATGAGCAGTTCTTC. This encodes CASSQGKGNEQFF.

In its sample, this clone was seen once. The DNA of the CDR3 is TGTGCCAGCAGCTTAGGTACAGGGGCGATGTACGAGCAGTACTTC. This translates into CASSLGTGAMYEQYF. The chain uses TRBV7-9 and TRBJ2-7; 7 bases align to TRBD1. This CDR3 contains 15 residues. V lost 1 base to trimming and J lost 4 bases; unmatched junction nucleotides: 7. Per germline, CDR1 SEHNR and CDR2 FQNEAQ (reference sequence).

V gene TRBV5-6 combines with J gene TRBJ2-1; D possibly corresponds to TRBD2 (6 bases). The CDR3 sequence is 13 residues long. Germline CDR1 and CDR2: SGHDT and YYEEEE. Trimming took 4 bases from V and 8 from J, leaving 13 bases between them. Here the CDR3 reads CASSRRAGYEQFF. The CDR3 nucleotides are TGTGCCAGCAGCCGGAGAGCGGGCTATGAGCAGTTCTTC.

The chain uses TRBV27 and TRBJ2-1, with D maybe TRBD2 (5 bases). This CDR3 is built from 15 residues. V was shortened by 2 bases and J by 3 bases, with 11 bases between the two germline ends. The germline V gene has CDR1 MNHEY and CDR2 SMNVEV (reference sequence). The CDR3 DNA is TGTGCCAGCAGTTTAGGGCTAGCCTACTACAATGAGCAGTTCTTC. This gives the protein CASSLGLAYYNEQFF.

This sequence joins TRBV6-1 and TRBJ2-6; D is possibly TRBD1 (5 bases). Trimming stripped 2 bases from V and 2 bases from J, with 13 bases between. The CDR3 extends over 17 amino acids. The germline V gene has CDR1 MNHNS and CDR2 SASEGT. CDR3 loop: CASSERGRRAGANVLTF. The CDR3 DNA reads TGTGCCAGCAGTGAAAGGGGTCGTCGGGCTGGGGCCAACGTCCTGACTTTC.